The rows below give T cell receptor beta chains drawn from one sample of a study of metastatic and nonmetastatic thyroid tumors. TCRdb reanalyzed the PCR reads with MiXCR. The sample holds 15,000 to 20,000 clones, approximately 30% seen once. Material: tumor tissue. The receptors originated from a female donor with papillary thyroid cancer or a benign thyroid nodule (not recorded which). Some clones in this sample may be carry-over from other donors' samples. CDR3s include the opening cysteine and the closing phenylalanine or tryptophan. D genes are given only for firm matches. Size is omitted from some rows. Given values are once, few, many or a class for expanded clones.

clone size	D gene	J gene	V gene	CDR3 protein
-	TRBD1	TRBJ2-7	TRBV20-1	CSATSGTGNYEQYF
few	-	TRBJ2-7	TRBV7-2	CASSFVHEQYF
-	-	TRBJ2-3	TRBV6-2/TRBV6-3	CASRPVLSGEVNTQYF
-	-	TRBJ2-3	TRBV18	CASPNAGSTDTQYF
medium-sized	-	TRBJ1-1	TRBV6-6	CASSYAHPGAGTEAFF
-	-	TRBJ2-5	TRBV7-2	CASSLYLRETQYF
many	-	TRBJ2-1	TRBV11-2	CASSLDILGKYNEQFF
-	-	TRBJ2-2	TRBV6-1	CASTPRGNTGELFF
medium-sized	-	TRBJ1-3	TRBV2	CASRNNGNTIYF
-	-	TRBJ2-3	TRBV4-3	CASSPRAADTQYF
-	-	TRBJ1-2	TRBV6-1	CASSETAEGHGYTF
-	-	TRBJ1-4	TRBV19	CASSPQSGRGEKLFF
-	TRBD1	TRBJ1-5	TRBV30	CAWSVQHRGRGNQPQHF
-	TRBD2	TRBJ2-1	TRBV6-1	CASSKRTSGNSYNEQFF
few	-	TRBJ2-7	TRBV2	CASSEEQWYPNEQYF
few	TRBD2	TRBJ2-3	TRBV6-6	CASKGGLAGGSDTQYF
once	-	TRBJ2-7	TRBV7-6	CASSLGTRTSGEQYF